What follows are 15 T cell receptor beta chains derived from one specimen sequenced in a study of blood T cell repertoires in COVID-19. The protocol was immunoSEQ multiplex PCR, while the TCRdb copy is restricted to in-frame clones and leaves out a portion. The sample shows about 220,000 clones, approximately 80% of them seen only once. The sample comprised peripheral blood. The receptor source for this set is a human donor in a cohort sampled during active COVID-19.

This clone was seen only once. This chain joins TRBV24-1 and TRBJ1-2; 7 nucleotides align to TRBD1. Looked up from germline, CDR1 is KGHDR and CDR2 is SFDVKD. The CDR3 is made up of 13 amino acids. After removal of 3 bases from V and 7 bases from J, the junction contained 4 bases not matched to a gene. CDR3 bases: TGTGCCACCAGTGATGGGCAGGGGGTTGGCTACACCTTC. Translating it yields CATSDGQGVGYTF.

This clone appeared once. This chain links TRBV19 with TRBJ2-3; 10 bases agree with TRBD2. This CDR3 has 15 residues. Germline CDR1 is LNHDA and CDR2 is SQIVND (reference sequence). Trimming removed 6 bases from V and 1 base from J; junction bases left unmatched: 4. The CDR3, as DNA: TGTGCCAGTAGCTCCCTAGCGGGAGGCACAGATACGCAGTATTTT. Translated: CASSSLAGGTDTQYF.

This clone was found once. The chain combines TRBV2 with TRBJ2-1; a weak D match, TRBD1 (5 bases). The V and J ends lost 4 bases and 8 bases respectively, with 18 bases between them. Germline values: CDR1 SNHLY, CDR2 FYNNEI. CDR3 length: 15 residues. The CDR3 region has the DNA TGTGCCAGCAGTGTGGTGGTAGGGGCTGGGGATGAGCAGTTCTTC. It is translated as CASSVVVGAGDEQFF.

The chain is built from TRBV5-1 and TRBJ1-4; the match to TRBD1 covers 7 bases. The germline gives CDR1 SGHRS, CDR2 YFSETQ. V shed 4 bases, J shed 8 bases, and the junction held 8 bases outside the gene matches. The CDR3 runs to 14 residues. CDR3 protein: CASSLTGVTEKLFF. The CDR3 coding sequence is TGCGCCAGCAGCCTCACAGGGGTCACAGAAAAACTGTTTTTT.

The V call is TRBV4-1, the J call TRBJ2-3; D is unclear. This CDR3 spans 15 amino acids. The germline V gene has CDR1 MGHRA and CDR2 YSYEKL. V was cut by 4 bases and J by 3 bases, with 14 bases left in between. CDR3 nucleotides: TGCGCCAGCAGCCTCGCCCACCAAGAGACAGATACGCAGTATTTT. The encoded protein is CASSLAHQETDTQYF.

This chain links TRBV11-2 with TRBJ2-5; D may be TRBD2 (5 bases). The CDR3 spans 15 residues. Germline V gives CDR1 SGHAT, CDR2 FQNNGV. Trimming took 2 bases from V and 0 from J, leaving 10 bases between them. This CDR3 reads CASSLLAEYQETQYF. CDR3 bases: TGTGCCAGCAGCTTACTAGCTGAGTACCAAGAGACCCAGTACTTC.

The chain couples TRBV18 to TRBJ1-2; 9 bases line up with TRBD1. This CDR3 spans 19 amino acids. Germline V gene lookup returns CDR1 KGHSH and CDR2 LQKENI. The J segment lost 2 bases and the V segment lost 1 base, leaving 14 bases of the junction unmatched. CDR3 sequence reads: CASSPLSPRGTGPNYGYTF. CDR3 DNA: TGTGCCAGCTCACCACTCAGTCCCCGGGGGACAGGGCCGAACTATGGCTACACCTTC.

The gene calls are TRBV6-5 and TRBJ2-3; tentatively, D is TRBD1 (6 bases). Germline V CDR1 and CDR2: MNHEY, SVGAGI. The CDR3 spans 15 residues. V was cut by 4 bases and J by 0 bases, with 11 bases left in between. CDR3 sequence (DNA): TGTGCCAGCAGTTTGACCGGGACAAGCACAGATACGCAGTATTTT. It codes for CASSLTGTSTDTQYF.

The CDR3 DNA sequence: TGTGCCAGCAGCTTAAGCCAGGGTGTCACAGATACGCAGTATTTT. This sequence encodes CASSLSQGVTDTQYF. V gene TRBV7-9 combines with J gene TRBJ2-3; tentative D call: TRBD1 (5 bases). Germline values: CDR1 SEHNR, CDR2 FQNEAQ (reference sequence). The CDR3 loop spans 15 amino acids. Trimming cost V 2 bases and J 2 bases, with 11 bases left between them.

The chain joins TRBV11-2 to TRBJ2-1; tentative D call: TRBD2 (6 bases). CDR3 length: 15 residues. Germline CDR1 reads SGHAT; CDR2 reads FQNNGV. V was cut by 4 bases and J by 7 bases, with 17 bases left in between. In nucleotides, the CDR3 is TGTGCCAGCAGCTCCCGGGGTCTAGCGCTTAATGAGCAGTTCTTC. Protein product: CASSSRGLALNEQFF. Based on the CDR3 plus reference TRBV11-2 and TRBJ2-1, the full variable domain is EAGVAQSPRYKIIEKRQSVAFWCNPISGHATLYWYQQILGQGPKLLIQFQNNGVVDDSQLPKDRFSAERLKGVDSTLKIQPAKLEDSAVYLCASSSRGLALNEQFFGPGTRLTVL.

CDR3 DNA sequence: TGTGCCAGTAGTACTAGCGGGGGCTCCTACGAGCAGTACTTC. Its protein is CASSTSGGSYEQYF. The genes are TRBV19 and TRBJ2-7; TRBD2 matches 10 bases. J was trimmed by 0 bases and V by 4 bases; bases with no gene match: 0. CDR1 LNHDA and CDR2 SQIVND come from the germline V gene (reference sequence). There are 14 residues in the CDR3.

This rearrangement joins TRBV7-6 to TRBJ2-2, with 9 bases lining up with TRBD2. V was clipped by 4 bases and J by 4 bases; unmatched bases: 10. Looked up from germline, CDR1 is SGHVS and CDR2 is FNYEAQ. The CDR3 contains 17 residues. As DNA, the CDR3 is TGTGCCAGCAGCTCTGAGAGGATAGCGGGAGTCACCGGGGAGCTGTTTTTT. It specifies CASSSERIAGVTGELFF.

The V gene is TRBV5-4, the J gene TRBJ2-5; 8 bases match TRBD1. The J segment lost 2 bases and the V segment lost 2 bases, leaving 2 bases of the junction unmatched. The CDR3 is made up of 14 amino acids. The germline V gene has CDR1 SGHNT and CDR2 YYREEE (reference sequence). As DNA, the CDR3 is TGTGCCAGCAGCTTCAACAGGGGGCAAGAGACCCAGTACTTC. Its protein is CASSFNRGQETQYF. Using reference TRBV5-4 and TRBJ2-5 for the parts outside the CDR3, the full variable domain is ETGVTQSPTHLIKTRGQQVTLRCSSQSGHNTVSWYQQALGQGPQFIFQYYREEENGRGNFPPRFSGLQFPNYSSELNVNALELDDSALYLCASSFNRGQETQYFGPGTRLLVL.

The V call is TRBV19, the J call TRBJ1-2; D may be TRBD1 (6 bases). Germline V CDR1 and CDR2: LNHDA, SQIVND (reference sequence). CDR3 length: 15 amino acids. Trimming took 7 bases from V and 4 from J, leaving 19 bases between them. The CDR3 nucleotides are TGTGCCAGTAACAATCGGGGGGCTGACGTCTATGGCTACACCTTC. Protein sequence: CASNNRGADVYGYTF.

The rearrangement uses TRBV5-4 and TRBJ1-5, with D tentatively TRBD1 (6 bases). The CDR3 runs 16 residues. Germline V gene sequence: CDR1 SGHNT, CDR2 YYREEE (reference sequence). V dropped 4 bases and J dropped 1 base, with 15 bases sitting between them. CDR3 in amino acids: CASSPTPGGSNQPQHF. The CDR3 DNA reads as TGTGCCAGCAGCCCCACCCCGGGGGGCAGCAATCAGCCCCAGCATTTT.